Following are 20 T cell receptor beta chains from one sample sequenced in a study of blood T cell repertoires in COVID-19. Only in-frame clones appear in the TCRdb table, and some are missing; sequencing was by immunoSEQ multiplex PCR. The repertoire has fewer than 200,000 clones, roughly 82% of them found once; the top ten carry 6.5% to 8.5%. Sequencing was carried out using peripheral blood. The receptors here all came from a woman in her thirties or forties with COVID-19, enrolled during active disease.

V and J are TRBV5-4 and TRBJ2-5, with D possibly being TRBD2 (6 bases). The germline gives CDR1 SGHNT, CDR2 YYREEE (reference sequence). The ends were cut back, 1 base at V and 2 bases at J, with 15 bases in the middle. The length of the CDR3 is 16 residues. DNA for the CDR3: TGTGCCAGCAGCTTGCGCCGGATAGCGGATCAAGAGACCCAGTACTTC. It codes for CASSLRRIADQETQYF.

The V call is TRBV3-1 (or the pseudogene TRBV3-2), the J call TRBJ2-5, with TRBD2 matching 9 bases. J lost 1 base, V lost 2 bases, and 8 bases had no gene match. CDR3 length: 17 amino acids. The germline V gene encodes CDR1 LGHDT and CDR2 YNNKEL (reference sequence). CDR3 in amino acids: CASSQRGSGRAQETQYF. Here the CDR3 DNA reads TGTGCCAGCAGCCAACGGGGTAGCGGGAGAGCCCAAGAGACCCAGTACTTC.

The chain couples TRBV6-4 to TRBJ2-3, with 12 bases fitting TRBD2. The ends lost 5 bases at V and 5 bases at J; junction bases unmatched: 5. Germline CDR1 reads MRHNA; CDR2 reads SNTAGT. This CDR3 comprises 15 residues. The CDR3, as DNA: TGTGCCAGCAGTCAGCTAGCGGGGGGGAAAGATACGCAGTATTTT. Amino acids: CASSQLAGGKDTQYF.

This sequence joins TRBV5-4 and TRBJ2-7; TRBD2 matches at 10 bases. This CDR3 has 15 residues. With V trimmed by 0 bases and J by 6 bases, 6 bases remained unmatched. CDR1 is SGHNT and CDR2 is YYREEE in the germline V gene (reference sequence). This chain's CDR3 is CASSLEAGGPSEQYF. The CDR3 nucleotides are TGTGCCAGCAGCTTGGAAGCGGGAGGGCCCTCCGAGCAGTACTTC.

The chain combines TRBV11-3 with TRBJ2-1, with 12 bases matching TRBD2. Germline CDR1 reads SGHNT; CDR2 reads YENEEA. V gave up 4 bases and J gave up 8 bases; unmatched junction bases: 9. The CDR3 is made up of 16 amino acids. The DNA for the CDR3 is TGTGCCAGCAGCTATCACGGACTAGCGGGAATGGATGAGCAGTTCTTC. This gives the protein CASSYHGLAGMDEQFF.

The chain uses TRBV19 and TRBJ2-1; weak D call: TRBD2 (5 bases). CDR3 length: 15 amino acids. Trimming took 6 bases from V and 0 from J, leaving 12 bases between them. In germline, CDR1 is LNHDA, CDR2 SQIVND (reference sequence). The CDR3 reads CASSSGSSSYNEQFF. CDR3 nucleotides: TGTGCCAGTAGCAGCGGTAGTAGCTCCTACAATGAGCAGTTCTTC.

This clone has only one observation. The V call is TRBV5-6, the J call TRBJ2-5; D perhaps matches TRBD2 (6 bases). V lost 6 bases and J lost 5, with 11 bases in between. The germline gives CDR1 SGHDT, CDR2 YYEEEE. This CDR3 is 12 amino acids long. The CDR3 protein is CASTLGGETQYF. CDR3 coding DNA: TGTGCCAGCACGCTTGGGGGGGAGACCCAGTACTTC. Supplemented by reference TRBV5-6 and TRBJ2-5, the full variable domain reads DAGVTQSPTHLIKTRGQQVTLRCSPKSGHDTVSWYQQALGQGPQFIFQYYEEEERQRGNFPDRFSGHQFPNYSSELNVNALLLGDSALYLCASTLGGETQYFGPGTRLLVL.

V gene TRBV27 combines with J gene TRBJ2-2, with a tentative D call TRBD1 (5 bases). Trimming stripped 5 bases from V and 0 bases from J, with 7 bases between. Germline V gives CDR1 MNHEY, CDR2 SMNVEV (reference sequence). This CDR3 region has 14 residues. In DNA form, the CDR3 reads TGTGCCAGCAGTATGACAGCGAACACCGGGGAGCTGTTTTTT. As protein: CASSMTANTGELFF.

Of note for this clone: Other DNA sequences in the same sample also yield this CDR3. The gene calls are TRBV6-5 and TRBJ1-6, with TRBD1 matching 7 bases. Germline CDR1 reads MNHEY; CDR2 reads SVGAGI. V lost 6 bases and J lost 6; bases outside the gene matches: 5. The length of the CDR3 is 14 residues. CDR3 in amino acids: CASSLTGSNSPLHF. The CDR3 DNA sequence: TGTGCCAGCAGCTTGACAGGGAGTAATTCACCCCTCCACTTT.

Ten or more counts support this clone. The chain uses TRBV9 and TRBJ2-5; 8 bases line up with TRBD2. Germline CDR1 is SGDLS and CDR2 is YYNGEE. V lost 4 bases to trimming and J lost 1 base; unmatched junction nucleotides: 6. The CDR3 is 15 residues long. Here the CDR3 DNA reads TGTGCCAGCAGCCCAGGGACTAGGGGCCAAGAGACCCAGTACTTC. This encodes CASSPGTRGQETQYF.

CDR3 amino acids: CASSSDSPPVEQYF. CDR3 nucleotides: TGTGCCAGCAGCTCCGACAGCCCGCCGGTCGAGCAGTACTTC. The rearrangement uses TRBV7-9 and TRBJ2-7; a weak D match, TRBD1 (5 bases). This CDR3 has 14 residues. The germline CDR1 and CDR2 sequences are SEHNR and FQNEAQ (reference sequence). With 4 bases removed from V and 6 bases from J, the gap between germline ends came to 16 bases.

The chain is built from TRBV21-1 and TRBJ2-7; the listed D gene, TRBD2, was not tested against the DNA. TRBV21-1 corresponds to a pseudogene. This CDR3 is built from 14 residues. The CDR3 region is CASSTTIPGYEQYV. The CDR3 DNA reads TGTGCCAGCAGCACTACGATACCCGGTTACGAGCAGTACGTC.

This clone was observed a single time. The chain uses TRBV5-1 and TRBJ2-7, with 10 nucleotides matching TRBD2. The length of the CDR3 is 17 residues. CDR1 SGHRS and CDR2 YFSETQ come from the germline V gene. Unmatched junction bases numbered 15, after V lost 3 bases and J lost 6 bases. This CDR3 reads CASSSTTRLAGVGEQYF. The CDR3 coding sequence is TGCGCCAGCAGCTCTACGACACGTCTAGCGGGAGTTGGCGAGCAGTACTTC. Filled out from reference TRBV5-1 and TRBJ2-7, the complete variable domain reads KAGVTQTPRYLIKTRGQQVTLSCSPISGHRSVSWYQQTPGQGLQFLFEYFSETQRNKGNFPGRFSGRQFSNSRSEMNVSTLELGDSALYLCASSSTTRLAGVGEQYFGPGTRLTVT.

The chain is built from TRBV4-2 and TRBJ1-2; TRBD1 matches at 8 bases. Trimming at V came to 6 bases and at J to 2 bases, leaving 5 bases not matched to a gene. The CDR3 has 14 amino acids. The V gene's germline CDR1 is LGHNA and CDR2 YNFKEQ. CDR3: CASSRDRSNYGYTF. DNA of the CDR3: TGTGCCAGCAGTCGGGACAGGTCAAACTATGGCTACACCTTC.

This clone was observed a handful of times. The chain carries TRBV10-1 and TRBJ2-7; 8 bases are a match to TRBD1. Germline assignment: CDR1 WNHNN and CDR2 SYGVQD (reference sequence). The CDR3 contains 13 residues. J was trimmed by 3 bases and V by 6 bases; bases with no gene match: 4. The CDR3 loop reads CASSRQGNYEQYF. The CDR3 nucleotides read TGCGCCAGCAGCCGACAGGGGAACTACGAGCAGTACTTC.

The genes are TRBV28 and TRBJ2-3; 7 nucleotides match TRBD2. The CDR3 totals 15 residues. V was clipped by 1 base and J by 0 bases; unmatched bases: 1. Germline lookup yields CDR1 MDHEN and CDR2 SYDVKM. CDR3 protein: CASSLFSGSTDTQYF. Here the CDR3 DNA reads TGTGCCAGCAGTTTATTTAGCGGGAGCACAGATACGCAGTATTTT.

J is TRBJ1-5 and V is TRBV11-2; D remains unclear. The CDR3 loop spans 13 amino acids. The V and J ends lost 3 bases and 1 base respectively, with 4 bases between them. CDR1 and CDR2 (germline): SGHAT, FQNNGV. The DNA of the CDR3 is TGTGCCAGCAGCTTGGAGAGCAATCAGCCCCAGCATTTT. Its translation is CASSLESNQPQHF.

About this clone itself: The junction shows a germline mismatch at one end, possibly a read error. The chain uses TRBV7-2 and TRBJ2-1; 7 bases match TRBD2. The CDR3 runs to 14 residues. Germline V gene data show CDR1 as SGHTA and CDR2 as FQGNSA. For the CDR3, the DNA is TGTGCCAGCAGCTTAGGCTGGCGGGAGCATCCCACGATCTTC. Encoded protein: CASSLGWREHPTIF. Based on the CDR3 plus reference TRBV7-2 and TRBJ2-1, the full variable domain is GAGVSQSPSNKVTEKGKDVELRCDPISGHTALYWYRQSLGQGLEFLIYFQGNSAPDKSGLPSDRFSAERTGGSVSTLTIQRTQQEDSAVYLCASSLGWREHPTIFGPGTRLTVL.

CDR3 sequence: CASSLGDRVGYEQYF. The CDR3 nucleotides are TGTGCCAGCAGCTTAGGGGACAGGGTGGGCTACGAGCAGTACTTC. V usage is TRBV7-6 and J usage is TRBJ2-7, with 9 nucleotides matching TRBD1. From germline, CDR1 is SGHVS and CDR2 FNYEAQ. The CDR3 is 15 residues long. The J segment lost 3 bases and the V segment lost 1 base, leaving 4 bases of the junction unmatched.

In its sample, this clone was seen once. This sequence joins TRBV7-2 and TRBJ2-1, with D unclear. The CDR3 sequence is 14 residues long. Trimming pared 1 base from V and 6 bases from J, leaving 10 bases between. CDR1 SGHTA and CDR2 FQGNSA come from the germline V gene. This chain's CDR3 is CASSLVRRINEQFF. Written as DNA, the CDR3 is TGTGCCAGCAGCTTAGTGCGGCGAATCAATGAGCAGTTCTTC.